The clone carrying this TCR beta chain was seen a few times. Its antigen is not known. V dropped 2 bases and J dropped 3; count of bases not matched to a gene: 7. The CDR3 sequence is 16 residues long. CDR1 GTSNPN and CDR2 SVGIG come from the germline V gene (reference sequence). This record belongs to a study of T cells in Graves' hyperthyroidism and ophthalmopathy. Overall study results and limits: Ophthalmopathy was distinguished from stable hyperthyroidism by 13 V-J signatures.

There were TCR beta CDR3 regions amplified from RNA transcripts. The primer set for the first-round RT-PCR of the TCR CDR3 was HTBI. TCRdb processed the multiplex PCR reads anew with MiXCR; each CDR3 protein has one entry. Of some 570,000 distinct CDR3 sequences in the sample, approximately 15% are singletons; the top ten hold 6.5% to 9%. For the diagnoses, clinical symptoms, serum thyroxine and TRAb, thyroid ultrasound and orbital computed tomography were used. The TCR sequence derives from a woman aged 18-29 years with Graves' ophthalmopathy. The chain links TRBV30 to TRBJ2-2, with TRBD1 identical over 9 bases. What was sequenced was blood. In DNA, the CDR3 is TGTGCCTGGAGTCAGGGGACAGGGTTTTACACCGGGGAGCTGTTTTTT. It encodes CAWSQGTGFYTGELFF.